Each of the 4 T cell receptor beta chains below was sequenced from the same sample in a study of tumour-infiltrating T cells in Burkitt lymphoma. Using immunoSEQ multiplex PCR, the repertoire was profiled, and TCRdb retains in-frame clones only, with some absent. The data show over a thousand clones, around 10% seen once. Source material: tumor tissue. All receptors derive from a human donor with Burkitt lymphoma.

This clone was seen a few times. The CDR3 nucleotides are TGTGCCAGCAGCTTAGCGAACCCAGCGGGGGCCCTAGTCAATGAGCAGTTCTTC. Its translation is CASSLANPAGALVNEQFF. V and J are TRBV11-1 and TRBJ2-1; TRBD2 matches 8 bases. The length of the CDR3 is 18 residues. Germline V gene sequence: CDR1 SGHAT, CDR2 FQDESV (reference sequence). J gave up 6 bases and V 0 bases, and 13 bases lay outside the gene matches. Based on the CDR3 plus reference TRBV11-1 and TRBJ2-1, the full variable domain is EAEVAQSPRYKITEKSQAVAFWCDPISGHATLYWYRQILGQGPELLVQFQDESVVDDSQLPKDRFSAERLKGVDSTLKIQPAELGDSAMYLCASSLANPAGALVNEQFFGPGTRLTVL.

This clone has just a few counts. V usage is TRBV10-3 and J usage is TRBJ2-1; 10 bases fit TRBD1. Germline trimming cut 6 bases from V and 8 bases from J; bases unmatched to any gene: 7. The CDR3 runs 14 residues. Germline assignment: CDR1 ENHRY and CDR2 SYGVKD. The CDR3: CAIRSGTGVDEQFF. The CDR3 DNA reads TGTGCCATCAGATCCGGGACAGGGGTCGATGAGCAGTTCTTC.

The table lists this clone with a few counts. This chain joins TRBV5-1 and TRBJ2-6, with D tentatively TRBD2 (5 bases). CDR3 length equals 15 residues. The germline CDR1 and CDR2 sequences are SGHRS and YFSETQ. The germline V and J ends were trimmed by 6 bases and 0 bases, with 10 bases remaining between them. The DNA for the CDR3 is TGCGCCAGCAATATAGCGAGCTCTGGGGCCAACGTCCTGACTTTC. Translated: CASNIASSGANVLTF.

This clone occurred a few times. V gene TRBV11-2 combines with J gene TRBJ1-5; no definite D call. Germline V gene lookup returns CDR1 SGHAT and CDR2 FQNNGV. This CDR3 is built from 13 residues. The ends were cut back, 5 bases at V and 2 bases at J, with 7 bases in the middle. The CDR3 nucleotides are TGTGCCAGCAGCGGGTGGGGCAATCAGCCCCAGCATTTT. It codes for CASSGWGNQPQHF.